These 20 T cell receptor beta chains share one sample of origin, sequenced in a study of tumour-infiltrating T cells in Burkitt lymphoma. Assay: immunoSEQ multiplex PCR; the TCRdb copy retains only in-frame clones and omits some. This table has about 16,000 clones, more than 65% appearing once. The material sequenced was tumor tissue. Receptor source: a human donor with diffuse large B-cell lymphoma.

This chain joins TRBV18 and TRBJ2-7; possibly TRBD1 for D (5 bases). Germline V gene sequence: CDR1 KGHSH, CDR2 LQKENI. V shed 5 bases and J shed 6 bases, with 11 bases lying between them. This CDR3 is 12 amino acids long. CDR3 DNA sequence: TGTGCCAGCTCATCTCAGGGTTCCGAGCAGTACTTC. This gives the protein CASSSQGSEQYF.

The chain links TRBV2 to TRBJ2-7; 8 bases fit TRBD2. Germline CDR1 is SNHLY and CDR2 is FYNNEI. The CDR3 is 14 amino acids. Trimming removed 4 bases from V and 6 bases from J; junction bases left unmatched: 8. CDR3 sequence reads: CASSATGLAFEQYF. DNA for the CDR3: TGTGCCAGCAGTGCCACCGGACTAGCCTTCGAGCAGTACTTC.

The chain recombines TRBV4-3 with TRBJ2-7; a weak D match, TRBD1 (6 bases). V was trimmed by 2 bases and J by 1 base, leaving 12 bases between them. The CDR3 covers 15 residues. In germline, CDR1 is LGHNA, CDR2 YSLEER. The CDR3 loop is CASSQYRDISYEQYF. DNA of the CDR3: TGCGCCAGCAGCCAATACCGGGACATATCCTACGAGCAGTACTTC.

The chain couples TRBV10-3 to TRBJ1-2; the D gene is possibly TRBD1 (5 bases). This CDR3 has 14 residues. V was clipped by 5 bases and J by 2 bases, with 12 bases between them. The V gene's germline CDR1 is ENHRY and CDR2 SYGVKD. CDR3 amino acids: CAISQGVGNYGYTF. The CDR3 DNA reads TGTGCCATCAGTCAGGGAGTAGGGAACTATGGCTACACCTTC.

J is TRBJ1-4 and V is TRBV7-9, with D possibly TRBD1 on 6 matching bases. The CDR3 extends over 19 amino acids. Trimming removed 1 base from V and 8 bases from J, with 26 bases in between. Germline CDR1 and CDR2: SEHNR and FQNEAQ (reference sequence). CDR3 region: CASSLVGGGDPQTGEKLFF. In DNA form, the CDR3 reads TGTGCCAGCAGCTTAGTAGGGGGAGGGGACCCACAAACAGGAGAAAAACTGTTTTTT.

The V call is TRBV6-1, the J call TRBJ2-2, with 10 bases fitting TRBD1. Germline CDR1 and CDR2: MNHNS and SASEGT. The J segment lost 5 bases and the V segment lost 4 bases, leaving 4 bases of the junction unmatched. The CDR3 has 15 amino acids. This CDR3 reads CASSGTGGITGELFF. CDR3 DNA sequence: TGTGCCAGCAGTGGGACAGGGGGAATAACCGGGGAGCTGTTTTTT.

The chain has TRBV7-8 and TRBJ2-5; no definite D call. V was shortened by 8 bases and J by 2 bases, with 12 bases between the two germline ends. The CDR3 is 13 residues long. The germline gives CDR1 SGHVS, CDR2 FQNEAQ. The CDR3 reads CASADGNQETQYF. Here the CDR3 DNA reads TGTGCCAGCGCGGATGGTAATCAAGAGACCCAGTACTTC.

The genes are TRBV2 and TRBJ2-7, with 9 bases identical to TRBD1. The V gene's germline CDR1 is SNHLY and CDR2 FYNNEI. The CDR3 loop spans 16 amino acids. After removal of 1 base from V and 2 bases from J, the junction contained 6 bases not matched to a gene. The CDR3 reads CASSEVGTGSTYEQYF. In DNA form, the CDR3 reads TGTGCCAGCAGTGAAGTGGGGACAGGGAGCACCTACGAGCAGTACTTC.

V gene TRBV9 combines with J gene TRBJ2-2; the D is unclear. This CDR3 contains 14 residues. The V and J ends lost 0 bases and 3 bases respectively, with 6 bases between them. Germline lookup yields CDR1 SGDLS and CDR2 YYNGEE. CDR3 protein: CASSVGGDTGELFF. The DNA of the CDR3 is TGTGCCAGCAGCGTAGGAGGCGACACCGGGGAGCTGTTTTTT.

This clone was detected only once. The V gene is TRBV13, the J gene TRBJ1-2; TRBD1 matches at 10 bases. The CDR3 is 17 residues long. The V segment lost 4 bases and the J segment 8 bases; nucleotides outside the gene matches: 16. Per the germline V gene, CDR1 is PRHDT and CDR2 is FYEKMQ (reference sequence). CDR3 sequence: CASSSRGQGLWEAGYTF. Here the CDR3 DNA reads TGTGCCAGCAGCTCGAGGGGACAGGGGTTATGGGAAGCGGGCTACACCTTC.

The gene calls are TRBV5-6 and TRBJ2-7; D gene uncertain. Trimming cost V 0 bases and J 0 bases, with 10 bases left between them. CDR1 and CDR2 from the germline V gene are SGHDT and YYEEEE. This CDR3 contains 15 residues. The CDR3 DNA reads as TGTGCCAGCAGCTTGGAGGGCGTTAGCTCCTACGAGCAGTACTTC. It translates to CASSLEGVSSYEQYF. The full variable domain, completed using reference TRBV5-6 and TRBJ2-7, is DAGVTQSPTHLIKTRGQQVTLRCSPKSGHDTVSWYQQALGQGPQFIFQYYEEEERQRGNFPDRFSGHQFPNYSSELNVNALLLGDSALYLCASSLEGVSSYEQYFGPGTRLTVT.

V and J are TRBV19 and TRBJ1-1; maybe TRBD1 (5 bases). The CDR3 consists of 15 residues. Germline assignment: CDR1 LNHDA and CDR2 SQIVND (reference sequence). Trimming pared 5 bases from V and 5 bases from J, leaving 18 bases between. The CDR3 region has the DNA TGTGCCAGTAGTCTTTCGTGGGAGGGGCAGACTGAAGCTTTCTTT. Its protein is CASSLSWEGQTEAFF. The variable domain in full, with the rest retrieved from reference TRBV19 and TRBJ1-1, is DGGITQSPKYLFRKEGQNVTLSCEQNLNHDAMYWYRQDPGQGLRLIYYSQIVNDFQKGDIAEGYSVSREKKESFPLTVTSAQKNPTAFYLCASSLSWEGQTEAFFGQGTRLTVV.

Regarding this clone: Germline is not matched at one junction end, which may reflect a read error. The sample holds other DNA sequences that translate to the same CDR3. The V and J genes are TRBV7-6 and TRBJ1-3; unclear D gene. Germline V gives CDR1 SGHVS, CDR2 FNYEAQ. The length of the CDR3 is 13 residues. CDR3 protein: CASSLAPGNTIYF. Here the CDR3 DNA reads TGTGCCAGCAGCTTAGCCCCAGGAAACACTATATATTTT.

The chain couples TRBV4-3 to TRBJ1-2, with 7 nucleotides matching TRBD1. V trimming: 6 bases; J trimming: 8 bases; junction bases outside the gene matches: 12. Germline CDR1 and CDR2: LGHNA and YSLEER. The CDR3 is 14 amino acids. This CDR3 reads CASSDGQATGGYTF. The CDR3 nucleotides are TGCGCCAGCAGTGACGGACAGGCCACGGGAGGCTACACCTTC.

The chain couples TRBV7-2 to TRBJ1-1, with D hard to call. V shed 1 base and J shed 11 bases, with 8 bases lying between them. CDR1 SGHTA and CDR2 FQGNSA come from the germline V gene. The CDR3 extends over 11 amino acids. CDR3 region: CASSLGLRAFF. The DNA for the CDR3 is TGTGCCAGCAGCTTAGGGCTAAGGGCTTTCTTT.

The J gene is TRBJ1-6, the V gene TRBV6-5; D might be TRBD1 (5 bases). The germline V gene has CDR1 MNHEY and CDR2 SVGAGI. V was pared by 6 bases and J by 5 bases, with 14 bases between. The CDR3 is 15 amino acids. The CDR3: CASSPTLGDNSPLHF. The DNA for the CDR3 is TGTGCCAGCAGCCCTACCTTAGGGGATAATTCACCCCTCCACTTT.

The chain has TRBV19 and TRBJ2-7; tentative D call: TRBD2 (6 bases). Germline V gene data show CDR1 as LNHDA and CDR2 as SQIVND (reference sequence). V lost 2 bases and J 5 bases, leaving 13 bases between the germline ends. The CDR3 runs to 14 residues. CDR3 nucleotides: TGTGCCAGTAGTATATTGGGGGGAGTCCACGAGCAGTACTTC. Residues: CASSILGGVHEQYF.

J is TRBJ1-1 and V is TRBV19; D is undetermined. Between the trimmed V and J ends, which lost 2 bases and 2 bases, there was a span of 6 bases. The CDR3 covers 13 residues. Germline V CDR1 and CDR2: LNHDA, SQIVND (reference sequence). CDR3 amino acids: CASSIFGNTEAFF. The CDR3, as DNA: TGTGCCAGTAGTATATTCGGCAACACTGAAGCTTTCTTT. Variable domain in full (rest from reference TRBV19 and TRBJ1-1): DGGITQSPKYLFRKEGQNVTLSCEQNLNHDAMYWYRQDPGQGLRLIYYSQIVNDFQKGDIAEGYSVSREKKESFPLTVTSAQKNPTAFYLCASSIFGNTEAFFGQGTRLTVV.

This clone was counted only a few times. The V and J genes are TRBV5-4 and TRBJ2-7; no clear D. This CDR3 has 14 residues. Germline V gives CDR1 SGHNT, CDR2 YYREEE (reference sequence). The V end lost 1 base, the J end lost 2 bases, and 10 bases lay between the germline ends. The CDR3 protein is CASSLSVGPYEQYF. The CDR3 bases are TGTGCCAGCAGCTTGTCAGTAGGGCCCTACGAGCAGTACTTC.

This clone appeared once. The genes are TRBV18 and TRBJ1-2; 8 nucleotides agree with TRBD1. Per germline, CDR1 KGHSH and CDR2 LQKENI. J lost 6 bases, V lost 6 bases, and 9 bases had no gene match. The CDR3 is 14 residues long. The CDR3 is CASSRTGGSDGYTF. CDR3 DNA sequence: TGTGCCAGCTCCCGAACAGGGGGTTCGGATGGCTACACCTTC.